This paragraph reports one T cell receptor beta chain. Its antigen is unknown. TCRdb's copy holds only in-frame clones and misses some; the assay was immunoSEQ multiplex PCR. The sample includes 55,000 to 80,000 clones, 80% to 90% of them seen just once. Germline CDR1 is SGHRS and CDR2 is YFSETQ. J was trimmed by 3 bases and V by 0 bases; bases with no gene match: 3. This CDR3 has 15 amino acids. This entry belongs to a study of T cells in localized non-small cell lung cancer. Notes on the study in general: A denser population of T cells in blood accompanied longer overall survival. Median around 56 top-100 tumor clones were shared with paired adjacent lung. Uninvolved adjacent lung showed peak T cell clonality, exceeding tumor.

The sample consisted of peripheral blood, taken before any cancer treatment. This sequence joins TRBV5-1 and TRBJ2-1, with 7 nucleotides matching TRBD1. The source is a female donor at least 60 years old with stage I lung adenocarcinoma. The CDR3 region has the DNA TGCGCCAGCAGCTTGGAAGGGGACAGCTACAATGAGCAGTTCTTC. Protein: CASSLEGDSYNEQFF.